This is a list of T cell receptor beta chains from one sample in a study of T cell responses to AZD1222 COVID-19 vaccine. Sequenced by immunoSEQ multiplex PCR; TCRdb stores in-frame clones only, minus some. The data show nearly 110,000 clones, roughly nine tenths seen once. The specimen was peripheral blood, collected on day 0 of AZD1222 vaccination. These receptors were obtained from an adult in good health. CDR3s include the opening cysteine and the closing phenylalanine or tryptophan. A D gene is named only where the DNA matches it firmly. The size entry is marked missing in some rows and otherwise reads once, few, many or a size class.

CDR3aa: CASSLEWTSGRNTQYF
CDR3nt: TGCGCCAGCAGCTTGGAGTGGACTAGCGGGAGAAATACGCAGTATTTT
abundance: -
d_gene: TRBD2
v_gene: TRBV5-1
j_gene: TRBJ2-3

CDR3aa: CASRITQGQTFF
CDR3nt: TGTGCCAGCAGAATCACACAGGGACAGACGTTCTTC
abundance: -
d_gene: TRBD1
v_gene: TRBV6-5
j_gene: TRBJ2-1

CDR3aa: CASSEGVNQPQHF
CDR3nt: TGTGCCAGCAGTGAGGGGGTAAATCAGCCCCAGCATTTT
abundance: once
d_gene: -
v_gene: TRBV6-1
j_gene: TRBJ1-5

CDR3aa: CASSRDSPNYGYTF
CDR3nt: TGTGCCAGCAGTCGGGACTCACCCAACTATGGCTACACCTTC
abundance: -
d_gene: -
v_gene: TRBV2
j_gene: TRBJ1-2

CDR3aa: CATSAAGNQPQHF
CDR3nt: TGTGCCACCAGTGCGGCAGGGAACCAGCCCCAGCATTTT
abundance: -
d_gene: -
v_gene: TRBV15
j_gene: TRBJ1-5

CDR3aa: CASSYPRGEQYF
CDR3nt: TGTGCCAGCAGTTACCCCCGGGGCGAGCAGTACTTC
abundance: -
d_gene: -
v_gene: TRBV6-5
j_gene: TRBJ2-7

CDR3aa: CASSIDPSYNEQFF
CDR3nt: TGTGCCAGTAGTATAGATCCCTCCTACAATGAGCAGTTCTTC
abundance: once
d_gene: -
v_gene: TRBV19
j_gene: TRBJ2-1

CDR3aa: CASSATGSYEQYF
CDR3nt: TGCGCCAGCAGCGCGACAGGTTCCTACGAGCAGTACTTC
abundance: -
d_gene: -
v_gene: TRBV5-1
j_gene: TRBJ2-7

CDR3aa: CASSLSPLNTGELFF
CDR3nt: TGTGCCAGCAGTTTATCTCCTCTTAACACCGGGGAGCTGTTTTTT
abundance: -
d_gene: -
v_gene: TRBV27
j_gene: TRBJ2-2

CDR3aa: CASSFGGVQPQHF
CDR3nt: TGTGCCAGCAGTTTCGGGGGGGTCCAGCCCCAGCATTTT
abundance: -
d_gene: -
v_gene: TRBV27
j_gene: TRBJ1-5

CDR3aa: CASSSGQAKSYEQYF
CDR3nt: TGTGCCAGCAGTTCCGGACAGGCCAAATCCTACGAGCAGTACTTC
abundance: once
d_gene: TRBD1
v_gene: TRBV27
j_gene: TRBJ2-7

CDR3aa: CASSLDRGYGYTF
CDR3nt: TGTGCCAGCAGCTTGGACAGGGGCTATGGCTACACCTTC
abundance: -
d_gene: TRBD1
v_gene: TRBV5-4
j_gene: TRBJ1-2

CDR3aa: CATSRDRRADQPQHF
CDR3nt: TGTGCCACCAGCAGAGATCGAAGGGCCGATCAGCCCCAGCATTTT
abundance: -
d_gene: -
v_gene: TRBV15
j_gene: TRBJ1-5

CDR3aa: CASSLDPGYYGYTF
CDR3nt: TGCGCCAGCAGCTTGGACCCGGGCTACTATGGCTACACCTTC
abundance: once
d_gene: -
v_gene: TRBV5-1
j_gene: TRBJ1-2

CDR3aa: CASSSTGLADYNEQFF
CDR3nt: TGTGCCAGCAGCTCTACTGGACTAGCGGATTACAATGAGCAGTTCTTC
abundance: -
d_gene: TRBD2
v_gene: TRBV6-2/TRBV6-3
j_gene: TRBJ2-1

CDR3aa: CASSQEPPGTSQRYNEQFF
CDR3nt: TGTGCCAGCAGCCAAGAACCTCCGGGGACTAGCCAGAGGTACAATGAGCAGTTCTTC
abundance: -
d_gene: TRBD2
v_gene: TRBV3-1/TRBV3-2
j_gene: TRBJ2-1